This record covers a single T cell receptor beta chain. Its matching antigen is unknown. The data were taken from a study of STAT5B mutations in CD4+ large granular lymphocyte leukemia. V lost 3 bases and J lost 8, with 16 bases in between. In germline, CDR1 is ENHRY, CDR2 SYGVKD. This CDR3 spans 15 amino acids. Produced via immunoSEQ multiplex PCR; TCRdb's table is partial and in-frame only. The repertoire holds roughly 32,000 clones, with less than 90% as singletons. General observations from the study: Compared with healthy controls (2/35), patient top clones favored TRBV06 (8/27).

Sequencing input: CD4+ T cells from blood buffy coats. This chain connects TRBV10-3 to TRBJ2-2; D unresolved. The TCR originated in a human donor in good health. The CDR3 spells CAISDELRSTGELFF. The DNA of the CDR3 is TGTGCCATCAGTGACGAGTTGCGTTCAACTGGGGAGCTGTTTTTT.